The TCR beta chain described here comes from a study of cytomegalovirus exposure and HLA in healthy donors. Notes on the study in general: The study labeled more than 150 TCR beta chains cytomegalovirus-associated. Researchers reported that a few CMV-associated chains were confirmed in vitro as CMV antigen-specific.

This PCR relied on a set of 60 Vbeta primers and 13 Jbeta primers. Profiling relied on immunoSEQ multiplex PCR, and the TCRdb table lists in-frame clones only, not all of them. In the table there are approximately 110,000 clones, about 80% of which are singletons. After removal of 5 bases from V and 4 bases from J, the junction contained 4 bases not matched to a gene. Germline V gene data show CDR1 as SSHAT and CDR2 as FNYEAQ (reference sequence). The CDR3 is 15 residues long. Points on this clone: Its matching antigen is unknown.

Donors likely had unrecorded immune exposures despite being nominally healthy when sampled. V gene TRBV7-7 combines with J gene TRBJ2-7; 14 bases fit TRBD2. Sequences were obtained from PBMCs. This TCR was sampled from a young man in good health and CMV-seronegative. The chain's CDR3 is CASSPGLAGGYEQYF. DNA of the CDR3: TGTGCCAGCAGCCCTGGACTAGCGGGGGGATACGAGCAGTACTTC.